Each of the 14 T cell receptor beta chains below was sequenced from the same sample in a study of blood T cell repertoires in COVID-19. Sequenced by immunoSEQ multiplex PCR; TCRdb stores in-frame clones only, minus some. The data show some 120,000 clones, approximately 90% seen once. Sequencing was performed on peripheral blood. Every receptor here comes from a human donor in a cohort sampled during active COVID-19.

The V and J genes are TRBV27 and TRBJ2-7; perhaps TRBD1 as D (6 bases). CDR3 length: 14 residues. Germline lookup yields CDR1 MNHEY and CDR2 SMNVEV (reference sequence). V was shortened by 5 bases and J by 2 bases, with 13 bases between the two germline ends. CDR3 region: CASSAYGQTYEQYF. The CDR3 coding sequence is TGTGCCAGCAGTGCCTATGGACAGACCTACGAGCAGTACTTC.

The sample holds a few counts of this clone. The chain couples TRBV6-5 to TRBJ2-7, with 10 bases that match TRBD2. The CDR3 runs to 14 residues. Germline V gene lookup returns CDR1 MNHEY and CDR2 SVGAGI. V trimming: 7 bases; J trimming: 0 bases; junction bases outside the gene matches: 3. In nucleotides, the CDR3 is TGTGCCAGCACCCTAGCGGGGGCCTCCTACGAGCAGTACTTC. It is translated as CASTLAGASYEQYF.

The rearrangement links TRBV5-4 to TRBJ1-6; a possible D gene is TRBD1 (5 bases). Germline V gene lookup returns CDR1 SGHNT and CDR2 YYREEE (reference sequence). This CDR3 contains 15 residues. V was trimmed by 4 bases and J by 6 bases, leaving 14 bases between them. CDR3 DNA: TGTGCCAGCAGCCCCGGGACTAGGGGTAATTCACCCCTCCACTTT. It codes for CASSPGTRGNSPLHF.

The V gene is TRBV29-1, the J gene TRBJ2-6; D is uncertain. Looked up from germline, CDR1 is SQVTM and CDR2 is ANQGSEA. Trimming left V 5 bases short and J 0 bases short, with 8 bases between. The CDR3 sequence is 14 residues long. The CDR3, as DNA: TGCAGCGTTAAACCGAGCTCTGGGGCCAACGTCCTGACTTTC. Translating gives CSVKPSSGANVLTF.

V usage is TRBV11-2 and J usage is TRBJ2-7; a possible D gene is TRBD1 (6 bases). The CDR3 consists of 13 residues. Per the germline V gene, CDR1 is SGHAT and CDR2 is FQNNGV. V lost 4 bases, J lost 3 bases, and 10 bases lay in between. CDR3 nucleotide sequence: TGTGCCAGCAGCTACCAGGGGAACTACGAGCAGTACTTC. Translated: CASSYQGNYEQYF. Drawing the rest from reference TRBV11-2 and TRBJ2-7, the complete variable domain is EAGVAQSPRYKIIEKRQSVAFWCNPISGHATLYWYQQILGQGPKLLIQFQNNGVVDDSQLPKDRFSAERLKGVDSTLKIQPAKLEDSAVYLCASSYQGNYEQYFGPGTRLTVT.

This chain joins TRBV24-1 and TRBJ2-7; 11 bases line up with TRBD2. With V trimmed by 2 bases and J by 6 bases, 8 bases remained unmatched. Germline assignment: CDR1 KGHDR and CDR2 SFDVKD. This CDR3 contains 16 residues. CDR3 nucleotide sequence: TGTGCCACCAGTGATTCCCTCAGCGGGACTAGCGGCGAGCAGTACTTC. This sequence encodes CATSDSLSGTSGEQYF.

The chain recombines TRBV18 with TRBJ2-1; 13 bases are a match to TRBD2. V shed 6 bases and J 3 bases; nucleotides not matched to a gene: 5. Germline CDR1 and CDR2: KGHSH and LQKENI. The CDR3 is 16 residues long. Here the CDR3 reads CASSPGLAGIYNEQFF. DNA for the CDR3: TGTGCCAGCTCGCCGGGACTAGCGGGAATCTACAATGAGCAGTTCTTC.

The chain has TRBV27 and TRBJ2-7; 11 bases are shared with TRBD2. V was pared by 2 bases and J by 9 bases, with 6 bases of the junction left unmatched. This CDR3 is built from 14 residues. The germline gives CDR1 MNHEY, CDR2 SMNVEV (reference sequence). This CDR3 is CASSLGLAGGGQYF. The CDR3 bases are TGTGCCAGCAGTTTAGGGCTAGCGGGAGGAGGGCAGTACTTC.

The rearrangement links TRBV4-1 to TRBJ2-1; 10 positions match TRBD2. After removal of 1 base from V and 7 bases from J, the junction contained 10 bases not matched to a gene. Germline V lookup: CDR1 MGHRA, CDR2 YSYEKL. CDR3 size: 17 residues. CDR3 protein: CASSQGRAGGPDNEQFF. The DNA of the CDR3 is TGCGCCAGCAGCCAAGGTCGAGCGGGGGGGCCTGATAATGAGCAGTTCTTC.

V is TRBV3-1 (or the pseudogene TRBV3-2) and J is TRBJ2-7, with 7 bases fitting TRBD1. Germline V gene lookup returns CDR1 LGHDT and CDR2 YNNKEL (reference sequence). This CDR3 comprises 15 residues. The V gene end was trimmed by 3 bases and the J gene end by 3 bases; junction bases not matched to a gene: 8. The chain's CDR3 is CASSQELGQSYEQYF. Written as DNA, the CDR3 is TGTGCCAGCAGCCAGGAGCTGGGACAGAGCTACGAGCAGTACTTC.

V is TRBV28 and J is TRBJ2-3, with D maybe TRBD2 (6 bases). The germline CDR1 and CDR2 sequences are MDHEN and SYDVKM. The CDR3 is 17 amino acids. Between the trimmed V and J ends, which lost 3 bases and 0 bases, there was a span of 16 bases. CDR3 region: CASSFPPSSGSTDTQYF. CDR3 in DNA: TGTGCCAGCAGTTTCCCCCCCTCGAGCGGGAGCACAGATACGCAGTATTTT.

CDR3 residues: CASTAGRNTEAFF. CDR3 DNA sequence: TGTGCCAGCACCGCGGGCCGGAACACTGAAGCTTTCTTT. V and J are TRBV3-1 (or the pseudogene TRBV3-2) and TRBJ1-1; D gene uncertain. V gave up 7 bases and J gave up 1 base, with 10 bases separating them. The CDR3 is 13 amino acids. Germline assignment: CDR1 LGHDT and CDR2 YNNKEL (reference sequence).

The chain carries TRBV3-1 (or the pseudogene TRBV3-2) and TRBJ2-5; D is ambiguous. In germline, CDR1 is LGHDT, CDR2 YNNKEL (reference sequence). The V and J ends lost 4 bases and 1 base respectively, with 7 bases between them. This CDR3 contains 13 residues. CDR3 sequence: CASSPSGQETQYF. The CDR3 nucleotides are TGTGCCAGCAGCCCCTCCGGCCAAGAGACCCAGTACTTC.

Turning to this clone: At the DNA level, this CDR3 is encoded by other sequences in the same sample as well. The V and J genes are TRBV4-1 and TRBJ2-3, with 11 bases identical to TRBD2. In germline, CDR1 is MGHRA, CDR2 YSYEKL. The CDR3 runs to 17 residues. Trimming cost V 3 bases and J 2 bases; bases outside gene matches: 7. For the CDR3, the DNA is TGCGCCAGCAGCCAGGCTAGCGGGAGGCCCTCCACAGATACGCAGTATTTT. It specifies CASSQASGRPSTDTQYF.